This T cell receptor (beta chain) was identified during a study of shared clonotypes between healthy human individuals. Germline V gene sequence: CDR1 SGDLS, CDR2 YYNGEE. V lost 0 bases to trimming and J lost 3 bases, with 7 bases between them. CDR3 length: 14 residues. Produced via immunoSEQ multiplex PCR; TCRdb's table is partial and in-frame only. In the table there are roughly 640,000 clones, around two thirds of which are singletons. The source is a woman in her 30s in good health. Material: memory CD4+ T cells sorted from blood. Noted subset: CD45RA-negative fraction. This chain links TRBV9 with TRBJ1-5; weak D call: TRBD1 (6 bases). CDR3 sequence reads: CASSVGDNNQPQHF. CDR3 nucleotide sequence: TGTGCCAGCAGCGTAGGGGACAACAATCAGCCCCAGCATTTT.